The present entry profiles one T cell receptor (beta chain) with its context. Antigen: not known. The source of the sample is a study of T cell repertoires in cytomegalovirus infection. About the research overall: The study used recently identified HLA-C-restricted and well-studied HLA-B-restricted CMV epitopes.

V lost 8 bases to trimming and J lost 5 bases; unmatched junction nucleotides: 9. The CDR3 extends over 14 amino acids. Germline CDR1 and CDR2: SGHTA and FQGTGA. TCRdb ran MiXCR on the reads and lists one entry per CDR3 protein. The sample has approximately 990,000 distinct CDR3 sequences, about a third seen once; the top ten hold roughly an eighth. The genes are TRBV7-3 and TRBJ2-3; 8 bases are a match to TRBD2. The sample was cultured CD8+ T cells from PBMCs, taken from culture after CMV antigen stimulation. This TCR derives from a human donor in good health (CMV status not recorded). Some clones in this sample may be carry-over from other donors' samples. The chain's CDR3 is CASLRGGGGDTQYF. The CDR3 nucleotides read TGTGCCAGCCTTCGGGGGGGGGGAGGAGATACGCAGTATTTT.